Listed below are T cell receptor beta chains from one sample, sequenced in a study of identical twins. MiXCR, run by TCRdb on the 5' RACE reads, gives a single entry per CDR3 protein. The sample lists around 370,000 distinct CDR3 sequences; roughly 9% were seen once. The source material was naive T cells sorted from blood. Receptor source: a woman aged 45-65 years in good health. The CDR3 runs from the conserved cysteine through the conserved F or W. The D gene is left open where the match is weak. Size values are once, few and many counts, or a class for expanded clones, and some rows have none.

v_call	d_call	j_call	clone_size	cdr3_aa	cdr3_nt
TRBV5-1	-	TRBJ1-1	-	CASNGVTEAFF	TGCGCCAGCAATGGGGTCACTGAAGCTTTCTTT
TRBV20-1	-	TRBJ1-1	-	CSARERGGPMNTEAFF	TGCAGTGCTAGAGAGAGGGGGGGTCCGATGAACACTGAAGCTTTCTTT
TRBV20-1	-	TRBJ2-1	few	CSALGRRGDEQFF	TGCAGTGCTCTGGGACGACGGGGCGATGAGCAGTTCTTC
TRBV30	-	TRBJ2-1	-	CAWSVQLAQFF	TGTGCCTGGAGTGTACAACTAGCGCAGTTCTTC
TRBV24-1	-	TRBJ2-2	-	CATSVLQSGELFF	TGTGCCACCAGTGTGCTCCAGTCCGGGGAGCTGTTTTTT
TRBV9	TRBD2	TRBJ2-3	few	CASSGPGLAGVGTDTQYF	TGTGCCAGCAGCGGCCCAGGGCTAGCGGGAGTTGGGACAGATACGCAGTATTTT
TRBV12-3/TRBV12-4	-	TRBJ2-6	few	CASTRSLSGANVLTF	TGTGCCAGCACCCGCAGCCTCTCTGGGGCCAACGTCCTGACTTTC
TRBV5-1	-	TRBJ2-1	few	CASSPGVASYNEQFF	TGCGCCAGCAGCCCCGGGGTAGCGTCCTACAATGAGCAGTTCTTC
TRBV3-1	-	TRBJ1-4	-	CASSQGRGWSEKLFF	TGTGCCAGCAGCCAAGGTAGGGGGTGGAGTGAAAAACTGTTTTTT
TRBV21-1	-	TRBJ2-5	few	CASSKARLAGTQYF	TGTGCCAGCAGCAAAGCCCGACTAGCCGGGACCCAGTACTTC
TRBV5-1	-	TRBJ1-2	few	CASSFNRVDGYTF	TGCGCCAGCAGCTTCAACAGGGTCGATGGCTACACCTTC
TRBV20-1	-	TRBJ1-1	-	CSARAGPEAFF	TGCAGTGCTAGGGCCGGACCTGAAGCTTTCTTT
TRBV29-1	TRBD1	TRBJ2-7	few	CSVRGLQGRAYEQYF	TGCAGCGTCCGAGGATTACAGGGGCGCGCCTACGAGCAGTACTTC
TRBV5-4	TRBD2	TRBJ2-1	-	CASHGRSNEQFF	TGTGCCAGCCACGGGAGGTCCAATGAGCAGTTCTTC
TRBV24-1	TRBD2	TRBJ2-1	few	CATGSSGRERGAYNEQFF	TGTGCCACCGGGTCTAGCGGGAGGGAAAGGGGGGCCTACAATGAGCAGTTCTTC
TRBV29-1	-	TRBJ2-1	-	CSVRDPSSYNEQFF	TGCAGCGTCAGGGACCCCAGCTCCTACAATGAGCAGTTCTTC
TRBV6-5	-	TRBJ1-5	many	CASSYSGGGQPQHF	TGTGCCAGCAGTTACTCAGGAGGCGGTCAGCCCCAGCATTTT
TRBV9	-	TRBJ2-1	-	CASSVATEWANEQFF	TGTGCCAGCAGCGTAGCTACGGAGTGGGCCAATGAGCAGTTCTTC
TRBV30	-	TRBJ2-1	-	CAWSVSSRGEQFF	TGTGCCTGGAGTGTAAGTAGTAGGGGAGAGCAGTTCTTC
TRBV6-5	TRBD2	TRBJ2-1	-	CASSPGGRDEQFF	TGTGCCAGCAGTCCGGGAGGTCGGGATGAGCAGTTCTTC
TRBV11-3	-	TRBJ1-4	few	CASSLQLGTNEKLFF	TGTGCCAGCAGCCTCCAGTTGGGCACTAATGAAAAACTGTTTTTT
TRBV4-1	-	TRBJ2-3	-	CASSQDRGAADTQYF	TGCGCCAGCAGCCAAGATCGGGGGGCAGCAGATACGCAGTATTTT
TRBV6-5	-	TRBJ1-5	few	CASSYTPGSNQPQHF	TGTGCCAGCAGTTACACGCCAGGGAGCAATCAGCCCCAGCATTTT
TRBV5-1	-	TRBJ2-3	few	CASSLGGETSTDTQYF	TGCGCCAGCAGCCTAGGGGGAGAGACTAGCACAGATACGCAGTATTTT
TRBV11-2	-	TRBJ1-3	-	CASSSQGPGRGVYSGNTIYF	TGTGCCAGCAGTTCACAAGGCCCTGGCAGGGGAGTATACTCTGGAAACACCATATATTTT
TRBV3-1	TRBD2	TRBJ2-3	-	CASSQELGLARTDTQYF	TGTGCCAGCAGCCAAGAATTGGGACTAGCGAGGACAGATACGCAGTATTTT
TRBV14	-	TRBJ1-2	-	CASSPKGGRGYTF	TGTGCCAGCAGCCCGAAGGGGGGGCGAGGCTACACCTTC
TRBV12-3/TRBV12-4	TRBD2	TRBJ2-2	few	CASSSRLAGGLLFF	TGTGCCAGCAGTTCCCGGCTAGCGGGAGGGTTGCTGTTTTTT
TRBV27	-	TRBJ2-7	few	CASSYNGPYEQYF	TGTGCCAGCAGTTACAACGGCCCCTACGAGCAGTACTTC
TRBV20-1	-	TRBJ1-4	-	CSASNARRGDEKLFF	TGCAGTGCTAGCAACGCACGGCGGGGAGATGAAAAACTGTTTTTT
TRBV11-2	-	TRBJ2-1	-	CASRGYRVNEQFF	TGTGCCAGCAGGGGATACAGGGTAAATGAGCAGTTCTTC
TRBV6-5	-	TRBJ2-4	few	CASSPPPGILAKNIQYF	TGTGCCAGCAGCCCCCCTCCAGGGATCCTAGCCAAAAACATTCAGTACTTC
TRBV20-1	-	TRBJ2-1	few	CSARGIGLNEQFF	TGCAGTGCTAGAGGAATAGGGTTAAATGAGCAGTTCTTC
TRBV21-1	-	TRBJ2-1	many	CASSKRRQREFDEQFF	TGTGCCAGCAGCAAAAGGCGGCAGCGGGAGTTCGATGAGCAGTTCTTC
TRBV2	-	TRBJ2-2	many	CASSQLVYTGELFF	TGTGCCAGCAGTCAACTAGTCTACACCGGGGAGCTGTTTTTT
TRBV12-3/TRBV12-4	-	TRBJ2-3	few	CASSLASGPRADTQYF	TGTGCCAGCAGTTTAGCGAGCGGCCCCAGGGCAGATACGCAGTATTTT
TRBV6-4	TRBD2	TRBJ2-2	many	CASSSLAGATGELFF	TGTGCCAGCAGTTCATTAGCGGGGGCCACCGGGGAGCTGTTTTTT
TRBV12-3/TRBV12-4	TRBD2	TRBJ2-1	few	CASRKRREGKNEQFF	TGTGCCAGTAGGAAACGACGGGAGGGTAAAAATGAGCAGTTCTTC
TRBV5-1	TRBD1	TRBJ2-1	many	CASSLSPGQIEQFF	TGCGCCAGCAGCTTATCTCCGGGACAGATAGAGCAGTTCTTC
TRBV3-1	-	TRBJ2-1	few	CASSPWGGPYNEQFF	TGTGCCAGCAGCCCGTGGGGCGGCCCCTACAATGAGCAGTTCTTC
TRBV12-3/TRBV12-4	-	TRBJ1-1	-	CASSLAPRDTEAFF	TGTGCCAGCAGTTTAGCCCCCAGGGACACTGAAGCTTTCTTT
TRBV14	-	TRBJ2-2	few	CASSLIHTNTGELFF	TGTGCCAGCAGCCTAATACATACGAACACCGGGGAGCTGTTTTTT
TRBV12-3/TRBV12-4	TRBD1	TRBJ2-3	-	CASSLVRGLPDTQYF	TGTGCCAGCAGTTTAGTCAGGGGGCTCCCAGATACGCAGTATTTT
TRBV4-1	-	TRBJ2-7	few	CASSQVPHSGPSYEQYF	TGCGCCAGCAGCCAAGTCCCTCATAGCGGACCTTCCTACGAGCAGTACTTC
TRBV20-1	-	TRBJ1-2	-	CSARGYTF	TGCAGTGCGAGGGGGTACACCTTC
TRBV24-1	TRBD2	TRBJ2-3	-	CATSAPLAGVTDTQYF	TGTGCCACCAGTGCCCCCTTAGCGGGAGTCACAGATACGCAGTATTTT
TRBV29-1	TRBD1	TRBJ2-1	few	CSVGNRGNEQFF	TGCAGCGTTGGCAACAGGGGTAATGAGCAGTTCTTC
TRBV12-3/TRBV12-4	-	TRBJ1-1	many	CASSLLSANTEAFF	TGTGCCAGCAGTTTACTTTCGGCTAACACTGAAGCTTTCTTT
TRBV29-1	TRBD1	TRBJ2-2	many	CSAGQGQTNTGELFF	TGCAGTGCTGGACAGGGGCAAACGAACACCGGGGAGCTGTTTTTT
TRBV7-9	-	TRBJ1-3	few	CASSLGPSSGNTIYF	TGTGCCAGCAGCTTAGGCCCCTCCTCTGGAAACACCATATATTTT
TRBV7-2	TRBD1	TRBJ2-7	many	CASSPWDRDYEQYF	TGTGCCAGCAGCCCATGGGACAGGGACTACGAGCAGTACTTC
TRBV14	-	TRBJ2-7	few	CASSQQPGLIYEQYF	TGTGCCAGCAGCCAACAACCGGGACTGATCTACGAGCAGTACTTC
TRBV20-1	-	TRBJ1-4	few	CSARDRREVREKLFF	TGCAGTGCTAGAGATAGGCGGGAGGTGCGTGAAAAACTGTTTTTT